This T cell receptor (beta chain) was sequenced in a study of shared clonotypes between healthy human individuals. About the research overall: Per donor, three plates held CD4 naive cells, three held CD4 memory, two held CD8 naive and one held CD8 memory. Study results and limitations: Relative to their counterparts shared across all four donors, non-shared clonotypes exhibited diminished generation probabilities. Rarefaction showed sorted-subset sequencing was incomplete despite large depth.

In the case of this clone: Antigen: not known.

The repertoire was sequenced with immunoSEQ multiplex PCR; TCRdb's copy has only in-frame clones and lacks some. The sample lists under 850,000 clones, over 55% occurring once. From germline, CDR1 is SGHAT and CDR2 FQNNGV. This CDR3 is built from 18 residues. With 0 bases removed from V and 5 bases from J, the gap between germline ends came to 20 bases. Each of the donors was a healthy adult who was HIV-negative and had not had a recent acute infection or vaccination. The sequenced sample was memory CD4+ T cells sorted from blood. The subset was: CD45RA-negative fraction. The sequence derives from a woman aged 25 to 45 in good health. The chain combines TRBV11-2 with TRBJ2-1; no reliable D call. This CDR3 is CASSLEGRLGFSNNEQFF. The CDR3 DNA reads TGTGCCAGCAGCTTAGAAGGACGTTTAGGGTTCAGTAACAATGAGCAGTTCTTC.